The 14 T cell receptor beta chains listed next were all sequenced from one sample in a study of blood T cell repertoires in COVID-19. The data were produced by immunoSEQ multiplex PCR, yet TCRdb's version contains in-frame clones alone and is incomplete. The top ten clones hold around 32% of a sample with some 140,000 clones, about four fifths of them seen once. The sequenced material came from peripheral blood. These receptors were collected from an older woman with acute or convalescent COVID-19.

This clone was picked up one time. This rearrangement joins TRBV11-3 to TRBJ1-5; D ambiguous. The CDR3 extends over 16 amino acids. The germline CDR1 and CDR2 sequences are SGHNT and YENEEA. V lost 1 base, J lost 0 bases, and 10 bases lay in between. The CDR3 here is CASSLGAGSSNQPQHF. For the CDR3, the DNA is TGTGCCAGCAGCTTAGGGGCCGGATCTAGCAATCAGCCCCAGCATTTT. Filled out from reference TRBV11-3 and TRBJ1-5, the complete variable domain reads EAGVVQSPRYKIIEKKQPVAFWCNPISGHNTLYWYLQNLGQGPELLIRYENEEAVDDSQLPKDRFSAERLKGVDSTLKIQPAELGDSAVYLCASSLGAGSSNQPQHFGDGTRLSIL.

Concerning this clone: Other DNA variants within this sample encode the same CDR3. The rearrangement links TRBV5-1 to TRBJ1-1; the match to TRBD1 covers 8 bases. V was clipped by 3 bases and J by 1 base; unmatched bases: 2. CDR3 length: 14 residues. From germline, CDR1 is SGHRS and CDR2 YFSETQ. CDR3 nucleotides: TGCGCCAGCAGCTCACAGGGGGGGAACACTGAAGCTTTCTTT. This codes for CASSSQGGNTEAFF.

There are a few counts of this clone. The chain recombines TRBV12-3 or TRBV12-4 with TRBJ1-2, with D hard to call. CDR3 length: 12 amino acids. Trimming took 6 bases from V and 3 from J, leaving 8 bases between them. The CDR3 nucleotides are TGTGCCAGCAGCCCCGGGGACTATGGCTACACCTTC. Translating it yields CASSPGDYGYTF.

J is TRBJ1-1 and V is TRBV6-5; maybe TRBD1 (5 bases). The CDR3 is 12 amino acids. Germline V gene sequence: CDR1 MNHEY, CDR2 SVGAGI. The V end was cut by 6 bases, the J end by 9 bases, with 14 bases between. For the CDR3, the DNA is TGTGCCAGCAGGTACCAGGGTCCTCAAGCTTTCTTT. Its protein product is CASRYQGPQAFF.

This chain joins TRBV19 and TRBJ1-5, with 9 positions matching TRBD1. CDR1 and CDR2 (germline): LNHDA, SQIVND (reference sequence). The CDR3 consists of 14 residues. Trimming removed 5 bases from V and 5 bases from J; junction bases left unmatched: 4. CDR3 amino acids: CASSHRQGDQPQHF. CDR3 coding DNA: TGTGCCAGTAGTCACAGACAGGGGGATCAGCCCCAGCATTTT.

The gene calls are TRBV5-4 and TRBJ1-2, with 8 bases that match TRBD1. Per the germline V gene, CDR1 is SGHNT and CDR2 is YYREEE (reference sequence). With V trimmed by 1 base and J by 7 bases, 9 bases remained unmatched. The CDR3 has 15 amino acids. CDR3 bases: TGTGCCAGCAGCTTGACTCGCCAGGGGGCTTCTGGCTACACCTTC. Its translation is CASSLTRQGASGYTF.

V usage is TRBV6-5 and J usage is TRBJ1-5, with 8 positions matching TRBD1. The length of the CDR3 is 14 residues. V was clipped by 6 bases and J by 4 bases; unmatched bases: 5. Germline assignment: CDR1 MNHEY and CDR2 SVGAGI. As DNA, the CDR3 is TGTGCCAGCAGGGAGACAGGGGTTAATCAGCCCCAGCATTTT. Residues: CASRETGVNQPQHF.

This chain joins TRBV14 and TRBJ1-4; no clear D. V lost 2 bases and J 4 bases, leaving 11 bases between the germline ends. CDR1 and CDR2 (germline): SGHDN, FVKESK. The CDR3 is made up of 15 amino acids. Written as DNA, the CDR3 is TGTGCCAGCAGCCAAAAGGAGGGTTATAATGAAAAACTGTTTTTT. Amino acid sequence: CASSQKEGYNEKLFF.

The V call is TRBV27, the J call TRBJ2-5; a weak D match, TRBD1 (7 bases). Germline CDR1 and CDR2: MNHEY and SMNVEV (reference sequence). With 7 bases removed from V and 4 bases from J, the gap between germline ends came to 19 bases. This CDR3 comprises 15 residues. CDR3 DNA: TGTGCCAGCACCACGATGGAGGGGGCCAGAGAGACCCAGTACTTC. Translation gives CASTTMEGARETQYF.

This chain links TRBV7-8 with TRBJ1-2, with D hard to call. CDR1 is SGHVS and CDR2 is FQNEAQ in the germline V gene. V was cut by 8 bases and J by 7 bases, with 17 bases left in between. The CDR3 length is 13 residues. CDR3 nucleotides: TGTGCCAGCGCTAGGAGGTACAGCCGTGGCTACACCTTC. This sequence encodes CASARRYSRGYTF.

The V gene is TRBV25-1, the J gene TRBJ1-2; no definite D call. Trimming took off 4 bases at V and 8 bases at J, with 20 bases between the two ends. The germline CDR1 and CDR2 sequences are MGHDK and SYGVNS. The length of the CDR3 is 15 residues. DNA of the CDR3: TGTGCCAGCAGTGGGAGCGGAGATATCCTTGAGGGCTACACCTTC. The encoded protein is CASSGSGDILEGYTF.

The chain combines TRBV5-1 with TRBJ2-7; tentatively, D is TRBD1 (6 bases). The CDR3 is made up of 11 amino acids. CDR1 SGHRS and CDR2 YFSETQ come from the germline V gene. Trimming removed 4 bases from V and 7 bases from J, with 9 bases in between. The CDR3 spells CASSPDREQYF. The CDR3 bases are TGCGCCAGCAGCCCTGACAGGGAGCAGTACTTC.

The count of this clone is one. This chain joins TRBV3-1 (or the pseudogene TRBV3-2) and TRBJ2-1; a possible D gene is TRBD2 (6 bases). The germline V and J ends were trimmed by 1 base and 3 bases, with 10 bases remaining between them. Germline-derived CDR1 and CDR2 are LGHDT and YNNKEL (reference sequence). This CDR3 has 15 amino acids. CDR3 protein: CASSQGRGFYNEQFF. CDR3 nucleotides: TGTGCCAGCAGCCAAGGGCGGGGTTTCTACAATGAGCAGTTCTTC.

This clone was observed a single time. This chain connects TRBV7-2 to TRBJ1-2, with a tentative D call TRBD1 (5 bases). Germline V gene sequence: CDR1 SGHTA, CDR2 FQGNSA. The CDR3 loop spans 14 amino acids. Deletions cut 5 bases from V and 2 bases from J, with 12 bases between. The CDR3 sequence: CASSRGGRNYGYTF. CDR3 bases: TGTGCCAGCAGCCGGGGGGGGAGGAACTATGGCTACACCTTC.